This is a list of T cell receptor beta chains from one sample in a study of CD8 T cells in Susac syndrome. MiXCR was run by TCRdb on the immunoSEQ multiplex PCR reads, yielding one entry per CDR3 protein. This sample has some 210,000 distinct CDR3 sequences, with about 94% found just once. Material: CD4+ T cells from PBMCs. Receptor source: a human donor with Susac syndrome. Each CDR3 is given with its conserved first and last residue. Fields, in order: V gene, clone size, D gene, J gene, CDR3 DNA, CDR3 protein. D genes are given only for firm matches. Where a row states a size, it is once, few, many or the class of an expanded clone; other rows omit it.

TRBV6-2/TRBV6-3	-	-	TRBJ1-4	TGTGCCAGCAGTTCTGCGGGTACCGGAAAACTGTTTTTT	CASSSAGTGKLFF
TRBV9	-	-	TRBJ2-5	TGTGCCAGCAGCGTCCTAGGGGAGACCCAGTACTTC	CASSVLGETQYF
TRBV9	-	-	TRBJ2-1	TGTGCCAGCAGCGCGACAGTGGCCTACAATGAGCAGTTCTTC	CASSATVAYNEQFF
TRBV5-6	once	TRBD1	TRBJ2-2	TGTGCCAGCAGCTTGGCGGGGACAGGGAAGCTGTTTTTT	CASSLAGTGKLFF
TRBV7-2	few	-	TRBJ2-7	TGTGCCAGCAGCTTAGCGGGGGGGCCCCACGAGCAGTACTTC	CASSLAGGPHEQYF
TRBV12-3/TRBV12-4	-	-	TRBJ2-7	TGTGCCAGCAGCCCCGATACCGGCGAGCAGTACTTC	CASSPDTGEQYF
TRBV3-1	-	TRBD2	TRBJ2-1	TGTGCCAGCAGCCAAGATGTGGGGGGGGGTGGAGATGAGCAGTTCTTC	CASSQDVGGGGDEQFF
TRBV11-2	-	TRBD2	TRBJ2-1	TGTGCCAGCAGCCGAAGCGGGGGGCAGGGCAATGAGCAGTTCTTC	CASSRSGGQGNEQFF
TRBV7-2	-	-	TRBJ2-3	TGTGCCAGCAGCAAACAACTCCAGGGAGATACGCAGTATTTT	CASSKQLQGDTQYF
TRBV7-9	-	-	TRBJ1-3	TGTGCCAGCAGCTTACCACCCGAGGACGGACGTTCTGGAAACACCATATATTTT	CASSLPPEDGRSGNTIYF
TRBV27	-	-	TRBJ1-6	TGTGCCAGCAGTGGCCGGACAGCGCACGGACCCCTCCACTTT	CASSGRTAHGPLHF
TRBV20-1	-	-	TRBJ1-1	TGCAGTGCTAGAGTTGACCTCTACACTGAAGCTTTCTTT	CSARVDLYTEAFF
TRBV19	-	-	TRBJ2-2	TGTGCCAGTAGTACCACCGGGACAAGGAACACCGGGGAGCTGTTTTTT	CASSTTGTRNTGELFF
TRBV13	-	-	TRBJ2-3	TGTGCCAGCAGCTATGGGGACGCGGGGAAAGATACGCAGTATTTT	CASSYGDAGKDTQYF
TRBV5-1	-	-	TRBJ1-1	TGCGCCAGCAGCTTGGGTTTGATGAACACTGAAGCTTTCTTT	CASSLGLMNTEAFF
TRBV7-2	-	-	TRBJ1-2	TGTGCCAGCAGCCGAGTCCGGGCGGATGATGGCTACACCTTC	CASSRVRADDGYTF
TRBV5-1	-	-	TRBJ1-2	TGCGCCAGCAGCGGCTGGAAGGGCAACTATGGCTACACCTTC	CASSGWKGNYGYTF
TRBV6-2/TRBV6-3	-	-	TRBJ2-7	TGTGCCAGCAGAACCCCCCGTGCCTACGAGCAGTACTTC	CASRTPRAYEQYF
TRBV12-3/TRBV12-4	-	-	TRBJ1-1	TGTGCCAGCAGTTTAACGTCAGCCCCCGAAGCTTTCTTT	CASSLTSAPEAFF
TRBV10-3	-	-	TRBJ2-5	TGTGCCATCAGTGAGTCTGAAGAGACCCAGTACTTC	CAISESEETQYF
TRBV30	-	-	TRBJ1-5	TGTGCCTGGAGCCGGCCCCCTCGGATGAAGCCCCAGCATTTT	CAWSRPPRMKPQHF
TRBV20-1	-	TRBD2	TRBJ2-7	TGCAGTGCTAGAGATCAAGGACTAGCGGGGATCTACGAGCAGTACTTC	CSARDQGLAGIYEQYF
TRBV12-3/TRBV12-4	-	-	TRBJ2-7	TGTGCCAGCAGCCGCGGGCTTCTAGAGCAGTACTTC	CASSRGLLEQYF